The clone carrying this T cell receptor beta chain appeared many times. The antigen is unknown. These data belong to a study of neurological immune-mediated disorders. With 10-nucleotide random UMIs, 5'RACE was used to make the cDNA. From the 5' RACE reads, TCRdb called clonotypes with MiXCR, one entry per CDR3 protein. Of approximately 32,000 distinct CDR3 sequences in the sample, around 6.8% were seen once. Study-level findings and limits: There were no CDR3 amino acid sequences shared by expanded clones across subjects, a result suggesting private repertoires in all groups.

Stored at -80 C, 2 million PBMCs were the source of the unsorted libraries. Germline values: CDR1 SGHAT, CDR2 FQNNGV. V gave up 5 bases and J gave up 5 bases, with 15 bases separating them. The CDR3 totals 14 residues. Sequencing was performed on PBMCs. This receptor was identified in a middle-aged woman in good health. The chain joins TRBV11-2 to TRBJ2-5, with D possibly matching TRBD2 (5 bases). The CDR3 nucleotides are TGTGCCAGCAGCGGCGGGCCTAACTGGGAGACCCAGTACTTC. As protein: CASSGGPNWETQYF.